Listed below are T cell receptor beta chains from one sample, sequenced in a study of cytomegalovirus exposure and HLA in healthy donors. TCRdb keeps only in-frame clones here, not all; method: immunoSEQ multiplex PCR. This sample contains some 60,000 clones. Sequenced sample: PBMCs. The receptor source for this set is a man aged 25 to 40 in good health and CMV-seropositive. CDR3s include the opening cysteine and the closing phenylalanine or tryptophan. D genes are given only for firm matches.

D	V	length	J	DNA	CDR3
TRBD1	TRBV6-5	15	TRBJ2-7	TGTGCCAGCAGTTACTCGACAGGGAAGGTATGGGAGCAGTACTTC	CASSYSTGKVWEQYF
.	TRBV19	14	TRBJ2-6	TGTGCCAGTAGTTCCTCCTCTGGGGCCAACGTCCTGACTTTC	CASSSSSGANVLTF
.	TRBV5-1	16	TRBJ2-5	TGCGCCAGCAGCTTGTTCGTGGGGGCCCAACAAGAGACCCAGTACTTC	CASSLFVGAQQETQYF
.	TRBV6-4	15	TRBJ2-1	TGTGCCAGCAGTGACTCTAGCGGAGGCGACAATGAGCAGTTCTTC	CASSDSSGGDNEQFF
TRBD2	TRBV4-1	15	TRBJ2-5	TGCGCCAGCAGCCAAGATGGCGGGGGGGCAAAGACCCAGTACTTC	CASSQDGGGAKTQYF
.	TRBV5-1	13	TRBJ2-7	TGCGCCAGCAGCTTGGGAGGGCTGGACGAGCAGTACTTC	CASSLGGLDEQYF
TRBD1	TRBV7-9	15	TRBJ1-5	TGTGCCAGCAGCAAAGAGACAGGGGCGTATCAGCCCCAGCATTTT	CASSKETGAYQPQHF
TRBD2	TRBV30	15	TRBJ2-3	TGTGCCGGGAGGAGAACTAGCGGTTTCACAGATACGCAGTATTTT	CAGRRTSGFTDTQYF
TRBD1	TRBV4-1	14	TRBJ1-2	TGTGCCAGCAGCCAACCTGGGACAGGCTATGGCTACACCTTC	CASSQPGTGYGYTF
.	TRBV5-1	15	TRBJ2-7	TGCGCCAGCAGCCCCTTTCGCGGAGGGGTTTACGAGCAGTACTTC	CASSPFRGGVYEQYF
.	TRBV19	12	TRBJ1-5	TGTGCCAGTAGTATCCTAGGACAGCCCCAGCATTTT	CASSILGQPQHF
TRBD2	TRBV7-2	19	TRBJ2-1	TGTGCCAGCAGCTTAGGATTGCTGGCTAGCGGGGGTTCCTACAATGAGCAGTTCTTC	CASSLGLLASGGSYNEQFF
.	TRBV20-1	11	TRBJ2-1	TGCAGTGCTACTTCGCGCTATGAGCAGTTCTTC	CSATSRYEQFF
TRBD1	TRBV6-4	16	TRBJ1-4	TGTGCCAGCAGTGATGTTGTTTGGACAGGGTATGAAAAACTGTTTTTT	CASSDVVWTGYEKLFF
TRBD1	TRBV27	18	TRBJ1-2	TGTGCCAGCAGCCGCGCTATGGGCCAGGGACAGGGGGCTGGTGGCTACACCTTC	CASSRAMGQGQGAGGYTF
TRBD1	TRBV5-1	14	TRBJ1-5	TGCGCCAGCAGGGAGGGACAGGGGAGTGGGCCCCAGCATTTT	CASREGQGSGPQHF
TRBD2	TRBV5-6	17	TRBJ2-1	TGTGCCAGCAGCTTATACGGGAGGGCCGTTTCCTACAATGAGCAGTTCTTC	CASSLYGRAVSYNEQFF
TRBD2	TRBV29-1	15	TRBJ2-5	TGCAGCGAAAGGGGACTAGCGGGAGTAGGAGAGACCCAGTACTTC	CSERGLAGVGETQYF
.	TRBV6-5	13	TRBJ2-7	TGTGCCAGCATGGCTTATAGCTCCTACGAGCAGTACTTC	CASMAYSSYEQYF
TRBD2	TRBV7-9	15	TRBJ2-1	TGTGCCAGCAGCTTAGTAGCGGGGGTACTTAATGAGCAGTTCTTC	CASSLVAGVLNEQFF
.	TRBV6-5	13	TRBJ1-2	TGTGCCAGCAGTTACTGGCCTAACTATGGCTACACCTTC	CASSYWPNYGYTF
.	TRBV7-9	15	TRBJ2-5	TGTGCCAGCAGCTTAGACTTGGACAGCCAAGAGACCCAGTACTTC	CASSLDLDSQETQYF
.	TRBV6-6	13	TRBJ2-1	TGTGCCAGCAGTTACTCCCTCGACAATGAGCAGTTCTTC	CASSYSLDNEQFF